These 3 T cell receptor beta chains came from one sample sequenced in a study of blood T cell repertoires in COVID-19. Some clones are missing from TCRdb's copy, which holds only in-frame ones; the method was immunoSEQ multiplex PCR. The repertoire holds under 450,000 clones, approximately 86% seen once, with under 8.5% in the top ten. The sequenced material came from peripheral blood. These receptors were collected from a woman aged 55-75 years with COVID-19, enrolled during active disease.

As DNA, the CDR3 is TGCGCCAGCAGCCAGGCTAGCGGGGGGGCCACAGAGACCCAGTACTTC. Its translation is CASSQASGGATETQYF. The chain couples TRBV4-1 to TRBJ2-5; 12 bases map to TRBD2. Germline CDR1 is MGHRA and CDR2 is YSYEKL. V trimming: 3 bases; J trimming: 4 bases; junction bases outside the gene matches: 6. This CDR3 has 16 residues.

The V gene is TRBV20-1, the J gene TRBJ1-2; tentatively, D is TRBD1 (5 bases). The CDR3 contains 15 residues. Trimming shortened V by 3 bases and J by 1 base, and 15 bases separated the two germline ends. The germline CDR1 and CDR2 sequences are DFQATT and SNEGSKA (reference sequence). CDR3 region: CSASNPWGDNYGYTF. The CDR3 bases are TGCAGTGCTAGTAACCCGTGGGGGGATAACTATGGCTACACCTTC.

This sequence joins TRBV7-8 and TRBJ2-1, with 10 bases aligning to TRBD2. CDR3 size: 17 residues. Per germline, CDR1 SGHVS and CDR2 FQNEAQ. V trimming: 1 base; J trimming: 0 bases; junction bases outside the gene matches: 3. In DNA form, the CDR3 reads TGTGCCAGCAGCTTAGGACTAGCGGGTAGCTCCTACAATGAGCAGTTCTTC. This encodes CASSLGLAGSSYNEQFF.